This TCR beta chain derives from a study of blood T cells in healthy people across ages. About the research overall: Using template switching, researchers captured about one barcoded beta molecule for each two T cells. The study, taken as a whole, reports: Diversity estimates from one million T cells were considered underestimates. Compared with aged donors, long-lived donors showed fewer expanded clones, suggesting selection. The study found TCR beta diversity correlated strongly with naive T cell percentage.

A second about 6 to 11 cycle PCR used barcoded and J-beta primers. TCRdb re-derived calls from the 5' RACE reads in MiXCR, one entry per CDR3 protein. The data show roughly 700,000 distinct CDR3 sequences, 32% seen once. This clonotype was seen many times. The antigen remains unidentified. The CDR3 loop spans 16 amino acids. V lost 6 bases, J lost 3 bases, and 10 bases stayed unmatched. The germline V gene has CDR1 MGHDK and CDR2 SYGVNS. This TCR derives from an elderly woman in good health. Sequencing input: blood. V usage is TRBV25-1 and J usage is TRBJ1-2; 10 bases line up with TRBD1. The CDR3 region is CASSDPAGTGDYGYTF. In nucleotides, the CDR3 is TGTGCCAGCAGCGACCCCGCCGGGACAGGGGACTATGGCTACACCTTC.